This TCR beta chain derives from a study of vaccination and CD4 T cells after COVID-19. Worth noting for this clonotype: As yet, its antigen is unknown.

Regarding treatment: roughly nine-day PBMC culture with coronavirus spike peptide pools or control peptides (ViraFEST assay). Notes on the study in general: Spike mono-reactivity held for 304 of 307 vaccine-specific clones in convalescent patients. SARS-CoV-2-reactive clonotype medians increased from about 22 to 38, not significantly.

The assay that was used to sequence DNA from cultured CD4+ T cells was the Oncomine TCR Beta short-read assay. From the PCR reads, TCRdb called clonotypes with MiXCR, one entry per CDR3 protein. The sample yields 10,000 to 15,000 distinct CDR3 sequences, about three fifths seen once. The V and J ends lost 6 bases and 6 bases, in that order; junction bases with no gene match: 16. The CDR3 length is 16 residues. In germline, CDR1 is DFQATT, CDR2 SNEGSKA (reference sequence). This clonotype originated in a human donor who had recovered from COVID-19. Material for sequencing was CD4+ T cells from blood, cultured in vitro. The chain couples TRBV20-1 to TRBJ2-1; TRBD1 aligns across 8 bases. The CDR3 DNA sequence: TGCAGTGCGCAGCAGGGGGCGGAAAAGAGGGGCAATGAGCAGTTCTTC. It codes for CSAQQGAEKRGNEQFF.